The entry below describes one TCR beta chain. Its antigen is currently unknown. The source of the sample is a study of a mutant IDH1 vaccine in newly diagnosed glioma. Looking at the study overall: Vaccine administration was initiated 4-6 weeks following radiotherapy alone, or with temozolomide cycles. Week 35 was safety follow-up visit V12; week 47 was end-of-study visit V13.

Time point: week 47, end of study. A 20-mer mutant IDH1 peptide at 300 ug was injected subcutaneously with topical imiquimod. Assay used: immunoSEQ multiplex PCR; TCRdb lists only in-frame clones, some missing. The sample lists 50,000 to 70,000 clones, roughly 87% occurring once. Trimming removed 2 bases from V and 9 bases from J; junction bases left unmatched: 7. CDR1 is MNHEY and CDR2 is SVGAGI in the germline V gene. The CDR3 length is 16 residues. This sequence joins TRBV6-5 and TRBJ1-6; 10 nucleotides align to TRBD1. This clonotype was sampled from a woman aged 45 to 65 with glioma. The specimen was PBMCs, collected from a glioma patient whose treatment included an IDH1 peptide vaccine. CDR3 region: CASSYTGTGAVSPLHF. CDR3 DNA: TGTGCCAGCAGTTACACCGGGACAGGGGCGGTTTCACCCCTCCACTTT.